This TCR beta chain was identified during a study of response to subunit inactivated influenza vaccine. This CDR3 region has 14 residues. V trimming: 5 bases; J trimming: 6 bases; junction bases outside the gene matches: 8. TCRdb re-called the RT-PCR reads through MiXCR, storing one row per CDR3 protein. The sample includes under 750,000 distinct CDR3 sequences, 10% to 15% of them seen just once. This clonotype was seen many times. Sample: PBMCs from blood, taken on the day of vaccination. The chain is built from TRBV12-3 or TRBV12-4 and TRBJ2-7; the match to TRBD1 covers 9 bases. The sequence derives from a man aged 45-60 years who received an inactivated influenza vaccine. This chain's CDR3 is CASSPGTGPSEQYF. The CDR3 bases are TGTGCCAGCAGTCCCGGGACAGGGCCAAGCGAGCAGTACTTC.